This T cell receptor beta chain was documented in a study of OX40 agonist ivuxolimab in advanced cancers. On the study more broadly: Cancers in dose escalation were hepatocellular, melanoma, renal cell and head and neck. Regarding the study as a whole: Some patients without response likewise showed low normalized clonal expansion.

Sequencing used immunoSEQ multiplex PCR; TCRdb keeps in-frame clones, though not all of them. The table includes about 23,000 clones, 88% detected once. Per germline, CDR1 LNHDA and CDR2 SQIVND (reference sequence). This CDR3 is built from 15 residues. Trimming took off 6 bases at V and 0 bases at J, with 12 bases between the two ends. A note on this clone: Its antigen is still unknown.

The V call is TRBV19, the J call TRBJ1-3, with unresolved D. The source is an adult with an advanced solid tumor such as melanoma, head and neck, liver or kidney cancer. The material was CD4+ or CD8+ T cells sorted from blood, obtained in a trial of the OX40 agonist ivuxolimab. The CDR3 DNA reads TGTGCCAGTAGCGCTACGGCGGACTCTGGAAACACCATATATTTT. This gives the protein CASSATADSGNTIYF.